The sequence of this T cell receptor (beta chain) was determined in a study of beta chain features in type 1 diabetes. Expressed TCRB transcripts were sequenced, since all the RNA that had been isolated was reverse transcribed. The method was immunoSEQ multiplex PCR; TCRdb's version includes in-frame clones alone and lacks a portion of them. This sample has about 620,000 clones, with around 15% found just once. The length of the CDR3 is 14 residues. Germline CDR1 is SGHTA and CDR2 is FQGTGA. V was shortened by 5 bases and J by 5 bases, with 15 bases between the two germline ends. The chain links TRBV7-3 to TRBJ1-1; tentatively, D is TRBD1 (5 bases). The specimen was naive CD4+ T cells from blood. The sequence came from a man between 18 and 29 years old in good health. The CDR3, as DNA: TGTGCCAGCAGCCGCAACGGGGGGACGACTGAAGCTTTCTTT. Protein product: CASSRNGGTTEAFF. The whole variable domain, filled in from reference TRBV7-3 and TRBJ1-1, reads GAGVSQTPSNKVTEKGKYVELRCDPISGHTALYWYRQSLGQGPEFLIYFQGTGAADDSGLPNDRFFAVRPEGSVSTLKIQRTERGDSAVYLCASSRNGGTTEAFFGQGTRLTVV.